These 29 T cell receptor beta chains came from one sample sequenced in a study of T cell responses to AZD1222 COVID-19 vaccine. The data were produced by immunoSEQ multiplex PCR, yet TCRdb's version contains in-frame clones alone and is incomplete. Of around 130,000 clones listed, 80% to 95% are singletons. The sample here was peripheral blood, taken 28 days after the second AZD1222 dose. Receptor source: an adult who received the AZD1222 COVID-19 vaccine.

The rearrangement joins TRBV2 to TRBJ2-3; 12 bases align to TRBD2. CDR3 length: 16 residues. Trimming cost V 6 bases and J 6 bases; bases outside gene matches: 10. CDR1 SNHLY and CDR2 FYNNEI come from the germline V gene. The CDR3 here is CASRLASGGAWDTQYF. CDR3 DNA: TGTGCCAGCAGACTCGCTAGCGGGGGGGCATGGGATACGCAGTATTTT.

This chain uses TRBV6-5 with TRBJ2-7; D is undetermined. The germline V and J ends were trimmed by 7 bases and 4 bases, with 14 bases remaining between them. The CDR3 is made up of 13 amino acids. CDR1 and CDR2 from the germline V gene are MNHEY and SVGAGI. CDR3 bases: TGTGCCAGCAACTTTCTTCTCTCGTACGAGCAGTACTTC. Protein: CASNFLLSYEQYF.

The V gene is TRBV28, the J gene TRBJ2-7; TRBD1 matches 9 bases. CDR1 is MDHEN and CDR2 is SYDVKM in the germline V gene. The CDR3 is 15 amino acids. The junction had 8 bases not matched to a gene; V was cut back by 4 bases and J by 4 bases. The CDR3 DNA sequence: TGTGCCAGCAGTTCTACAGGGGGCGCATCATACGAGCAGTACTTC. It yields the protein CASSSTGGASYEQYF.

This clone has just a few counts. J is TRBJ2-2 and V is TRBV5-4; 9 bases fit TRBD2. V gave up 4 bases and J gave up 0 bases; unmatched junction bases: 7. This CDR3 is 17 amino acids long. Germline V lookup: CDR1 SGHNT, CDR2 YYREEE (reference sequence). In nucleotides, the CDR3 is TGTGCCAGCAGCCCGTCGGGCGGGAGGGCGAACACCGGGGAGCTGTTTTTT. It is translated as CASSPSGGRANTGELFF.

The chain has TRBV7-9 and TRBJ2-2, with D unresolved. The CDR3 is made up of 15 amino acids. Between the trimmed V and J ends, which lost 1 base and 5 bases, there was a span of 11 bases. The germline V gene has CDR1 SEHNR and CDR2 FQNEAQ (reference sequence). Here the CDR3 reads CASSLGQLLTGELFF. In DNA, the CDR3 is TGTGCCAGCAGCTTAGGCCAGCTTCTTACCGGGGAGCTGTTTTTT.

The J gene is TRBJ2-7, the V gene TRBV11-2, with no clear D. The germline V and J ends were trimmed by 1 base and 7 bases, with 11 bases remaining between them. Germline CDR1 and CDR2: SGHAT and FQNNGV. The CDR3 runs to 13 residues. This CDR3 reads CASSLATTWEQYF. CDR3 DNA sequence: TGTGCCAGCAGCTTAGCGACCACTTGGGAGCAGTACTTC.

J is TRBJ2-1 and V is TRBV7-8; D is unclear. This CDR3 region has 15 residues. The V end was cut by 5 bases, the J end by 0 bases, with 11 bases between. Germline assignment: CDR1 SGHVS and CDR2 FQNEAQ. The CDR3 sequence is CASSTDRGSYNEQFF. The CDR3 region has the DNA TGTGCCAGCAGCACGGACCGTGGCTCCTACAATGAGCAGTTCTTC.

This clone was seen a handful of times. The V gene is TRBV5-1, the J gene TRBJ1-1; D remains ambiguous. Trimming removed 4 bases at V and 1 base at J, with 8 bases between. Germline CDR1 reads SGHRS; CDR2 reads YFSETQ. The CDR3 contains 13 residues. The CDR3 sequence: CASSPPGNTEAFF. The CDR3 nucleotides read TGCGCCAGCAGCCCACCAGGGAACACTGAAGCTTTCTTT.

The chain links TRBV6-5 to TRBJ1-2; no definite D call. The germline CDR1 and CDR2 sequences are MNHEY and SVGAGI. CDR3 size: 15 residues. Trimming removed 3 bases at V and 0 bases at J, with 11 bases between. This chain's CDR3 is CASSYERLANYGYTF. Here the CDR3 DNA reads TGTGCCAGCAGTTATGAGAGGTTAGCTAACTATGGCTACACCTTC.

The rearrangement joins TRBV29-1 to TRBJ2-1; 12 bases agree with TRBD1. This CDR3 region has 14 residues. Germline trimming cut 7 bases from V and 7 bases from J; bases unmatched to any gene: 8. Germline lookup yields CDR1 SQVTM and CDR2 ANQGSEA. The CDR3 DNA is TGCAGCGCAGCTCCGGGACAGGGGGCTAATGAGCAGTTCTTC. This encodes CSAAPGQGANEQFF.

The chain employs TRBV30 and TRBJ1-6; D is undetermined. V was clipped by 7 bases and J by 0 bases, with 7 bases between them. Germline CDR1 reads GTSNPN; CDR2 reads SVGIG (reference sequence). The CDR3 consists of 13 residues. The CDR3 here is CASQSSYNSPLHF. CDR3 in DNA: TGTGCCTCACAGAGCTCCTATAATTCACCCCTCCACTTT.

J is TRBJ1-1 and V is TRBV7-8; the D gene is possibly TRBD1 (5 bases). This CDR3 has 13 amino acids. Trimming pared 5 bases from V and 2 bases from J, leaving 9 bases between. Germline values: CDR1 SGHVS, CDR2 FQNEAQ. CDR3 nucleotide sequence: TGTGCCAGCAGCCGACAGTTCAACACTGAAGCTTTCTTT. It specifies CASSRQFNTEAFF.

This chain uses TRBV5-6 with TRBJ1-3, with 9 bases that match TRBD1. In germline, CDR1 is SGHDT, CDR2 YYEEEE. The CDR3 covers 18 residues. V shed 0 bases and J 0 bases; nucleotides not matched to a gene: 7. CDR3 sequence (DNA): TGTGCCAGCAGCTTGGGGACAGGGGCGATACCCTCTGGAAACACCATATATTTT. This gives the protein CASSLGTGAIPSGNTIYF.

The chain recombines TRBV7-2 with TRBJ1-2, with 7 positions matching TRBD1. V shed 6 bases, J shed 2 bases, and the junction held 6 bases outside the gene matches. This CDR3 contains 14 residues. The germline CDR1 and CDR2 sequences are SGHTA and FQGNSA. Written as DNA, the CDR3 is TGTGCCAGCAGACTCCCGACAGGGAACTATGGCTACACCTTC. Protein product: CASRLPTGNYGYTF.

This chain uses TRBV7-4 with TRBJ2-7; either TRBD1 or TRBD2 may supply D (5 bases each). Germline loops: CDR1 SGHVT, CDR2 SQSDAQ. Trimming stripped 2 bases from V and 2 bases from J, with 22 bases between. This CDR3 is 18 amino acids long. Written as DNA, the CDR3 is TGTGCCAGCAGCTTACTCGTCACCACCCCGGGACGGCCCTACGAGCAGTACTTC. Translation gives CASSLLVTTPGRPYEQYF.

The chain joins TRBV5-5 to TRBJ1-4; D gene uncertain. The CDR3 length is 15 residues. V was trimmed by 3 bases and J by 8 bases, leaving 17 bases between them. Germline loops: CDR1 SGHKS, CDR2 YYEKEE (reference sequence). For the CDR3, the DNA is TGTGCCAGCAGCTGGACGCAGGCAAACACAGAAAAACTGTTTTTT. Translating it yields CASSWTQANTEKLFF.

This chain joins TRBV6-2 or TRBV6-3 and TRBJ1-1; D gene ambiguous. The germline CDR1 and CDR2 sequences are MNHEY and SVGEGT. This CDR3 region has 13 residues. V dropped 6 bases and J dropped 5 bases, with 13 bases sitting between them. CDR3 sequence reads: CASSVDTGTEAFF. The CDR3 coding sequence is TGTGCCAGCAGCGTTGACACCGGGACTGAAGCTTTCTTT.

The chain combines TRBV9 with TRBJ1-6; 7 bases are shared with TRBD1. This CDR3 is built from 16 residues. Trimming cost V 4 bases and J 10 bases; bases outside gene matches: 14. The germline CDR1 and CDR2 sequences are SGDLS and YYNGEE. This CDR3 reads CASSPRTGAKGSPLHF. CDR3 nucleotides: TGTGCCAGCAGCCCCCGCACAGGGGCAAAGGGCTCACCCCTCCACTTT.

This clone has just a few counts. The chain joins TRBV4-1 to TRBJ2-7; tentative D call: TRBD1 (5 bases). From germline, CDR1 is MGHRA and CDR2 YSYEKL. This CDR3 has 15 amino acids. Trimming took 0 bases from V and 1 from J, leaving 10 bases between them. In nucleotides, the CDR3 is TGCGCCAGCAGCCAAGAGTGGACAAATTCCTACGAGCAGTACTTC. Its protein is CASSQEWTNSYEQYF.

The chain joins TRBV14 to TRBJ2-7; TRBD1 is a possible D gene (5 bases). There are 16 residues in the CDR3. Germline V gene lookup returns CDR1 SGHDN and CDR2 FVKESK. Trimming shortened V by 4 bases and J by 1 base, and 17 bases separated the two germline ends. Here the CDR3 DNA reads TGTGCCAGCAGCCCCCGACAGTTTCTTGCGTCCTACGAGCAGTACTTC. Translation: CASSPRQFLASYEQYF.

This chain uses TRBV6-4 with TRBJ2-3; 9 nucleotides line up with TRBD2. Trimming took 3 bases from V and 4 from J; bases not matched to a gene: 5. CDR1 is MRHNA, CDR2 SNTAGT, per germline. The CDR3 is made up of 15 amino acids. The CDR3 region is CASSERGLAADTQYF. CDR3 coding DNA: TGTGCCAGCAGTGAAAGGGGACTAGCCGCAGATACGCAGTATTTT.

The V and J genes are TRBV6-4 and TRBJ1-2; 8 nucleotides line up with TRBD1. The CDR3 has 16 amino acids. Looked up from germline, CDR1 is MRHNA and CDR2 is SNTAGT. V shed 1 base and J 8 bases; nucleotides not matched to a gene: 12. DNA of the CDR3: TGTGCCAGCAGTGACTATACGGCGGACAGGGCTGGGGGCTACACCTTC. Protein: CASSDYTADRAGGYTF.

The chain recombines TRBV2 with TRBJ2-7; TRBD1 matches 9 bases. Germline V lookup: CDR1 SNHLY, CDR2 FYNNEI. The CDR3 sequence is 12 residues long. Losses at the gene ends were 7 bases for V and 6 bases for J; bases not matched to a gene: 4. CDR3 DNA sequence: TGTGCCAGCACCCGGGACAGGGCCGAGCAGTACTTC. This sequence encodes CASTRDRAEQYF.

This clone has a handful of counts. The CDR3 loop is CASSHSGPSYEQYF. DNA of the CDR3: TGTGCCAGCAGCCACAGCGGCCCATCCTACGAGCAGTACTTC. The genes are TRBV4-2 and TRBJ2-7, with TRBD2 as a possible D gene (5 bases). With 3 bases removed from V and 1 base from J, the gap between germline ends came to 10 bases. This CDR3 region has 14 residues. Germline V gives CDR1 LGHNA, CDR2 YNFKEQ.

V usage is TRBV12-3 or TRBV12-4 and J usage is TRBJ2-7; D not resolved. V lost 1 base and J lost 3, with 7 bases in between. This CDR3 has 13 residues. The CDR3 reads CASSLGRNYEQYF. CDR3 sequence (DNA): TGTGCCAGCAGTTTAGGTCGCAACTACGAGCAGTACTTC.

This clone has just one count. The gene calls are TRBV30 and TRBJ1-5; D call uncertain. V was pared by 4 bases and J by 3 bases, with 10 bases between. Germline-derived CDR1 and CDR2 are GTSNPN and SVGIG (reference sequence). This CDR3 contains 13 residues. The CDR3 bases are TGTGCCTGGAAGTCGGGGAACAATCAGCCCCAGCATTTT. Protein sequence: CAWKSGNNQPQHF.

The chain employs TRBV7-2 and TRBJ1-5; 9 positions agree with TRBD1. The CDR3 consists of 15 residues. Germline CDR1 SGHTA, CDR2 FQGNSA. V shed 4 bases and J 4 bases; nucleotides not matched to a gene: 5. The CDR3 loop reads CASSSTGGGNQPQHF. The CDR3 bases are TGTGCCAGCAGCTCTACAGGGGGCGGGAATCAGCCCCAGCATTTT.

The rearrangement uses TRBV30 and TRBJ1-2; 8 nucleotides match TRBD1. The germline V gene encodes CDR1 GTSNPN and CDR2 SVGIG (reference sequence). The CDR3 runs to 12 residues. The V gene end was trimmed by 3 bases and the J gene end by 8 bases; junction bases not matched to a gene: 5. The CDR3 loop reads CAWRGTGGGYTF. CDR3 in DNA: TGTGCCTGGAGGGGTACAGGGGGAGGCTACACCTTC.

The J gene is TRBJ2-5, the V gene TRBV7-9; tentatively, D is TRBD1 (6 bases). This CDR3 region has 13 residues. Germline V gene lookup returns CDR1 SEHNR and CDR2 FQNEAQ (reference sequence). The V end lost 6 bases, the J end lost 2 bases, and 10 bases lay between the germline ends. CDR3: CASRTTGQETQYF. The DNA for the CDR3 is TGTGCCAGCAGGACGACAGGACAAGAGACCCAGTACTTC.